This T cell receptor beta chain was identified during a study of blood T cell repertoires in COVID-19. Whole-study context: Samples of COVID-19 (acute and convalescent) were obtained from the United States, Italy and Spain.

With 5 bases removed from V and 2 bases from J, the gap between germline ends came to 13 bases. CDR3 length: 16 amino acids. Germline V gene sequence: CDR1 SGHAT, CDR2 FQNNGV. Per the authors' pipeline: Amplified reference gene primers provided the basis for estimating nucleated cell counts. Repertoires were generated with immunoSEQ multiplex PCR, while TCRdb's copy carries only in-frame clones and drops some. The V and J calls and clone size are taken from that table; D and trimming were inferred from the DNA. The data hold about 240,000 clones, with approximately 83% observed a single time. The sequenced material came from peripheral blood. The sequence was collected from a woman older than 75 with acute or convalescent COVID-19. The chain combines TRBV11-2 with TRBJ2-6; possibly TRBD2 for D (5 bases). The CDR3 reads CASSPPLEAGANVLTF. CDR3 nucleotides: TGTGCCAGCAGCCCCCCTTTGGAGGCTGGGGCCAACGTCCTGACTTTC.